One sample yielded the 13 T cell receptor beta chains listed below, sequenced in a study of cytomegalovirus exposure and HLA in healthy donors. PCR involved 60 Vbeta and 13 Jbeta primers. Sequenced by immunoSEQ multiplex PCR; TCRdb stores in-frame clones only, minus some. The table gives about 130,000 clones; the top ten clones make up 1.6% of it. Sequencing was performed on PBMCs. The receptors were sampled from a woman aged 35 to 49 in good health and CMV-seropositive.

The chain employs TRBV6-5 and TRBJ1-2; TRBD1 might be the D (5 bases). Germline-derived CDR1 and CDR2 are MNHEY and SVGAGI. The CDR3 has 16 amino acids. V dropped 0 bases and J dropped 6 bases, with 17 bases sitting between them. The CDR3 DNA reads TGTGCCAGCAGTTACTCGAATCGCGGCAGGGTGGATGGCTACACCTTC. As protein: CASSYSNRGRVDGYTF.

V usage is TRBV2 and J usage is TRBJ2-7; 7 nucleotides match TRBD2. This CDR3 region has 15 residues. The germline CDR1 and CDR2 sequences are SNHLY and FYNNEI. J was trimmed by 1 base and V by 2 bases; bases with no gene match: 5. The CDR3 DNA reads as TGTGCCAGCAGTGAATTCCCGGGAGGTTCCTACGAGCAGTACTTC. It codes for CASSEFPGGSYEQYF.

V gene TRBV6-1 combines with J gene TRBJ1-1; a possible D gene is TRBD1 (6 bases). Germline CDR1 is MNHNS and CDR2 is SASEGT. This CDR3 has 12 residues. Trimming shortened V by 0 bases and J by 10 bases, and 9 bases separated the two germline ends. Here the CDR3 reads CASSEARGRAFF. For the CDR3, the DNA is TGTGCCAGCAGTGAAGCGCGGGGGCGAGCTTTCTTT.

The rearrangement uses TRBV23-1 and TRBJ1-2, with a possible D match to TRBD1 (5 bases). TRBV23-1 is designated an ORF whose function remains uncertain. V lost 7 bases and J lost 7, with 13 bases in between. This CDR3 contains 12 residues. The DNA for the CDR3 is TGCGCCAGCAAGGGGACTTTACTTGGCTACACCTTC. This sequence encodes CASKGTLLGYTF.

The V call is TRBV7-9, the J call TRBJ1-2, with a weak D call TRBD1 (6 bases). The CDR3 is made up of 15 amino acids. V was pared by 0 bases and J by 5 bases, with 13 bases between. CDR1 and CDR2 from the germline V gene are SEHNR and FQNEAQ (reference sequence). DNA for the CDR3: TGTGCCAGCAGCTTAGCTTCCAGGGGAAGTTATGGCTACACCTTC. Amino acid sequence: CASSLASRGSYGYTF.

The CDR3 loop reads CASSYGTGEGYTF. Written as DNA, the CDR3 is TGTGCCAGCAGTTACGGGACAGGGGAAGGCTACACCTTC. The J gene is TRBJ1-2, the V gene TRBV6-6; 10 positions agree with TRBD1. Germline values: CDR1 MNHNY, CDR2 SVGAGI (reference sequence). CDR3 length: 13 residues. The V gene end was trimmed by 2 bases and the J gene end by 8 bases; junction bases not matched to a gene: 2.

J is TRBJ2-4 and V is TRBV5-4; 7 nucleotides align to TRBD2. Losses at the gene ends were 1 base for V and 6 bases for J; bases not matched to a gene: 7. CDR1 is SGHNT, CDR2 YYREEE, per germline (reference sequence). The CDR3 has 15 amino acids. CDR3 DNA: TGTGCCAGCAGCTTGATAACGGGAGGACCAAACATTCAGTACTTC. It codes for CASSLITGGPNIQYF.

V usage is TRBV29-1 and J usage is TRBJ2-5, with TRBD2 matching 7 bases. V trimming: 3 bases; J trimming: 4 bases; junction bases outside the gene matches: 14. Germline CDR1 SQVTM, CDR2 ANQGSEA. The CDR3 totals 16 residues. CDR3 nucleotides: TGCAGCGTTGATCGGGGGAGGGCTGTAAATGCAGAGACCCAGTACTTC. Translated, it gives CSVDRGRAVNAETQYF.

The J gene is TRBJ2-7, the V gene TRBV30; perhaps TRBD2 as D (5 bases). Trimming removed 2 bases from V and 3 bases from J, with 5 bases in between. The V gene's germline CDR1 is GTSNPN and CDR2 SVGIG (reference sequence). The CDR3 totals 11 residues. The CDR3 DNA follows: TGTGCCTGGAGTCGGGGCTACGAGCAGTACTTC. As protein: CAWSRGYEQYF.

The V and J genes are TRBV19 and TRBJ1-1; D gene uncertain. Germline V lookup: CDR1 LNHDA, CDR2 SQIVND (reference sequence). The ends were cut back, 7 bases at V and 5 bases at J, with 20 bases in the middle. The CDR3 spans 15 residues. The CDR3 loop reads CASTPPQVLRTEAFF. The CDR3 DNA follows: TGTGCCAGTACCCCCCCCCAGGTGCTGCGAACTGAAGCTTTCTTT.

The chain combines TRBV28 with TRBJ2-7; the match to TRBD1 covers 7 bases. After removal of 2 bases from V and 0 bases from J, the junction contained 4 bases not matched to a gene. In germline, CDR1 is MDHEN, CDR2 SYDVKM. The CDR3 runs to 15 residues. The CDR3 is CASSLDGTVSYEQYF. The CDR3, as DNA: TGTGCCAGCAGTTTAGACGGGACAGTCTCCTACGAGCAGTACTTC.

This sequence joins TRBV9 and TRBJ1-3; TRBD1 aligns across 7 bases. The germline V gene has CDR1 SGDLS and CDR2 YYNGEE. The CDR3 has 16 amino acids. The V and J ends lost 4 bases and 4 bases, in that order; junction bases with no gene match: 11. The CDR3 DNA sequence: TGTGCCAGCAGCACCCAACAGGGGCCAGGCGGAAACACCATATATTTT. Translating gives CASSTQQGPGGNTIYF.

Comment on this clone: In the same sample, other DNA sequences code for this CDR3. The rearrangement links TRBV5-4 to TRBJ1-2; TRBD1 is a possible D gene (6 bases). Germline V gives CDR1 SGHNT, CDR2 YYREEE (reference sequence). Trimming removed 5 bases at V and 2 bases at J, with 10 bases between. The CDR3 runs 13 residues. The CDR3 sequence is CASSSQGNYGYTF. CDR3 nucleotides: TGTGCCAGCAGTTCGCAGGGGAACTATGGCTACACCTTC.